One sample yielded the 16 T cell receptor beta chains listed below, sequenced in a study of technical replicates of blood from a handful of donors (dated by TCRdb to about 2017). The library relied on the immunoSEQ multiplex PCR assay. This is the immuneACCESS table as TCRdb keeps it, with only in-frame sequences that have V and J called. A part of the clones is gone; compared with another copy, unresolved V genes explain less than half, and the rest is unexplained. In all, the sample holds approximately 80,000 clones, and roughly 98% of those were seen once. The ten largest clones add up to more than 0.12% of the sample. The sequenced sample was T cells isolated from PBMCs. The receptors originated from a human donor in good health.

The count of this clone is one. The chain uses TRBV29-1 and TRBJ2-1; TRBD2 is a possible D gene (6 bases). V was cut by 8 bases and J by 4 bases, with 18 bases left in between. Germline CDR1 SQVTM, CDR2 ANQGSEA. The CDR3 spans 14 residues. For the CDR3, the DNA is TGCAGCTTTAGCGGAACCCGGGGGTACAATGAGCAGTTCTTC. This translates into CSFSGTRGYNEQFF.

This chain connects TRBV6-6 to TRBJ1-2; 7 bases are shared with TRBD1. CDR1 MNHNY and CDR2 SVGAGI come from the germline V gene (reference sequence). V lost 6 bases to trimming and J lost 13 bases; unmatched junction nucleotides: 8. This CDR3 region has 11 residues. The CDR3, as DNA: TGTGCCAGCAGCCCCGGACAGGCGACCACCTTC. This translates into CASSPGQATTF.

This chain connects TRBV5-1 to TRBJ1-6; D not certain. V lost 1 base and J lost 10, with 12 bases in between. Germline CDR1 SGHRS, CDR2 YFSETQ. The CDR3 is made up of 14 amino acids. The CDR3 loop reads CASSLQDSESPLHF. The CDR3 DNA reads as TGCGCCAGCAGCTTGCAGGATTCAGAATCACCCCTCCACTTT.

This chain joins TRBV7-9 and TRBJ1-4; 10 bases fit TRBD1. This CDR3 region has 13 residues. Unmatched junction bases numbered 5, after V lost 8 bases and J lost 8 bases. Looked up from germline, CDR1 is SEHNR and CDR2 is FQNEAQ (reference sequence). CDR3 loop: CASRQGAREKLFF. The DNA for the CDR3 is TGTGCCAGCCGACAGGGGGCAAGGGAAAAACTGTTTTTT.

J is TRBJ2-2 and V is TRBV28; weak D call: TRBD1 (5 bases). The germline gives CDR1 MDHEN, CDR2 SYDVKM. This CDR3 region has 15 residues. The V gene lost 2 bases and the J gene lost 4 bases, with 11 bases spanning the gap. The CDR3 DNA reads TGTGCCAGCAGTTTAAGTTCGCAGGGCACCGGGGAGCTGTTTTTT. This gives the protein CASSLSSQGTGELFF.

Concerning this clone itself: Other DNA sequences in the same sample also yield this CDR3. The chain combines TRBV29-1 with TRBJ2-1, with 7 bases aligning to TRBD1. Germline assignment: CDR1 SQVTM and CDR2 ANQGSEA. This CDR3 is 14 amino acids long. The V gene end was trimmed by 6 bases and the J gene end by 6 bases; junction bases not matched to a gene: 11. CDR3: CSVSVAGGFNEQFF. CDR3 sequence (DNA): TGCAGCGTCTCGGTAGCAGGGGGTTTCAATGAGCAGTTCTTC.

V gene TRBV15 combines with J gene TRBJ2-7; D not certain. This CDR3 comprises 15 residues. Trimming took 0 bases from V and 6 from J, leaving 15 bases between them. The V gene's germline CDR1 is LNHNV and CDR2 YYDKDF (reference sequence). The CDR3 spells CATSRDLIRTGEQYF. The CDR3 DNA reads as TGTGCCACCAGCAGAGATTTAATTCGAACGGGCGAGCAGTACTTC.

This clone was observed once. This chain's CDR3 is CASSTVEGAPGEKLFF. The CDR3 DNA reads TGTGCCAGCAGCACGGTTGAGGGGGCGCCTGGGGAAAAACTGTTTTTT. This rearrangement joins TRBV7-9 to TRBJ1-4, with 7 bases that match TRBD1. CDR3 length: 16 amino acids. V lost 5 bases and J lost 8; bases outside the gene matches: 14. Germline loops: CDR1 SEHNR, CDR2 FQNEAQ (reference sequence).

The V and J genes are TRBV28 and TRBJ2-5, with TRBD2 as a possible D gene (5 bases). Trimming cost V 5 bases and J 4 bases, with 17 bases left between them. The CDR3 runs 15 residues. Germline V gives CDR1 MDHEN, CDR2 SYDVKM. Here the CDR3 DNA reads TGTGCCAGCAGTCCCCCCCGCGGAGGAGCAGAGACCCAGTACTTC. Its protein is CASSPPRGGAETQYF. Looking up the rest from reference TRBV28 and TRBJ2-5 gives the full variable domain: DVKVTQSSRYLVKRTGEKVFLECVQDMDHENMFWYRQDPGLGLRLIYFSYDVKMKEKGDIPEGYSVSREKKERFSLILESASTNQTSMYLCASSPPRGGAETQYFGPGTRLLVL.

The rearrangement uses TRBV6-1 and TRBJ2-5; TRBD2 matches at 10 bases. V lost 10 bases to trimming and J lost 2 bases; unmatched junction nucleotides: 7. Germline V gives CDR1 MNHNS, CDR2 SASEGT. The CDR3 runs to 14 residues. The chain's CDR3 is CAISSGGQQETQYF. The CDR3 coding sequence is TGTGCCATCTCTAGCGGGGGCCAACAAGAGACCCAGTACTTC.

This clone was observed once. The chain employs TRBV27 and TRBJ1-1, with D unclear. Per germline, CDR1 MNHEY and CDR2 SMNVEV (reference sequence). The CDR3 runs 13 residues. Between the trimmed V and J ends, which lost 3 bases and 5 bases, there was a span of 10 bases. This CDR3 reads CASSFRGRTEAFF. The CDR3 region has the DNA TGTGCCAGCAGTTTTCGGGGTAGGACTGAAGCTTTCTTT.

V gene TRBV27 combines with J gene TRBJ2-1, with 10 bases lining up with TRBD2. Per germline, CDR1 MNHEY and CDR2 SMNVEV (reference sequence). The CDR3 sequence is 16 residues long. V dropped 3 bases and J dropped 8; count of bases not matched to a gene: 10. This chain's CDR3 is CASSFLAGGRNDEQFF. DNA for the CDR3: TGTGCCAGCAGTTTTTTAGCGGGAGGCCGAAACGATGAGCAGTTCTTC.

The J gene is TRBJ1-2, the V gene TRBV28; D is uncertain. With 4 bases removed from V and 2 bases from J, the gap between germline ends came to 11 bases. Germline CDR1 reads MDHEN; CDR2 reads SYDVKM. This CDR3 is built from 14 residues. CDR3 nucleotide sequence: TGTGCCAGCAGTTCCGAAGCACGGAACTATGGCTACACCTTC. The encoded protein is CASSSEARNYGYTF.

This clone appeared a few times. CDR3 nucleotide sequence: TGTGCCAGCAGCCCCGGGACAGCGAGCACAGATACGCAGTATTTT. It encodes CASSPGTASTDTQYF. The genes are TRBV5-8 and TRBJ2-3, with 7 bases lining up with TRBD1. The germline V gene encodes CDR1 SGHTS and CDR2 YDEGEE. The CDR3 spans 15 residues. Unmatched junction bases numbered 5, after V lost 4 bases and J lost 0 bases.

This chain connects TRBV7-9 to TRBJ1-1, with D perhaps matching TRBD1 (6 bases). This CDR3 contains 12 residues. The germline gives CDR1 SEHNR, CDR2 FQNEAQ (reference sequence). Trimming removed 5 bases at V and 3 bases at J, with 7 bases between. The CDR3 here is CASSRQDTEAFF. The CDR3 region has the DNA TGTGCCAGCAGCCGACAGGACACTGAAGCTTTCTTT.

V usage is TRBV7-6 and J usage is TRBJ1-2; 8 bases line up with TRBD1. CDR1 and CDR2 from the germline V gene are SGHVS and FNYEAQ. This CDR3 region has 14 residues. Germline trimming cut 4 bases from V and 8 bases from J; bases unmatched to any gene: 9. Here the CDR3 reads CASSSGQGGSGYTF. Written as DNA, the CDR3 is TGTGCCAGCAGCTCCGGACAGGGTGGAAGCGGCTACACCTTC.